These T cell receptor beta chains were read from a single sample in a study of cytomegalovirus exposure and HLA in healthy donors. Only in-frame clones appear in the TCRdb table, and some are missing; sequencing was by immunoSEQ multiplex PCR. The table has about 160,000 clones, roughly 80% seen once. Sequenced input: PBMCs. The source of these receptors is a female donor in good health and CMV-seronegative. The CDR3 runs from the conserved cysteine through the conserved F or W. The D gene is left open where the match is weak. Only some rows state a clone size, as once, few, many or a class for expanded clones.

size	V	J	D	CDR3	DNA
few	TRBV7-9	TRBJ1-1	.	CASSLRGTEAFF	TGTGCCAGCAGCCTACGGGGGACTGAAGCTTTCTTT
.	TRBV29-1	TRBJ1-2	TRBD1	CSVEELGQGANYGYTF	TGCAGCGTTGAAGAGTTGGGACAGGGGGCAAACTATGGCTACACCTTC
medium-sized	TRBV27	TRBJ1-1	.	CASSYSLNTEAFF	TGTGCCAGCAGTTACAGCCTGAACACTGAAGCTTTCTTT
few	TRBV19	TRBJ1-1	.	CASSIEIRTEAFF	TGTGCCAGTAGTATTGAAATTCGGACTGAAGCTTTCTTT
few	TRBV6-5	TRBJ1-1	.	CASRRDREAFF	TGTGCCAGCAGAAGAGACAGGGAAGCTTTCTTT
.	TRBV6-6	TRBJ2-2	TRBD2	CASRPGGGGELFF	TGTGCCAGCAGACCGGGAGGAGGCGGGGAGCTGTTTTTT
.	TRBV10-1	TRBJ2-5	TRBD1	CASSQAPGQVGRETQYF	TGCGCCAGCAGCCAAGCCCCGGGACAGGTTGGGAGAGAGACCCAGTACTTC
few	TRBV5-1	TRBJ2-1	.	CASSLVGAGEQFF	TGCGCCAGCAGCTTGGTGGGGGCTGGTGAGCAGTTCTTC
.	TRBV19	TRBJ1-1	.	CASSSNPGAVNTEAFF	TGTGCCAGCAGTTCGAACCCAGGGGCAGTGAACACTGAAGCTTTCTTT
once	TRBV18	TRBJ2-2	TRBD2	CASSSLAGALTGELFF	TGTGCCAGCTCATCACTAGCGGGGGCTCTCACCGGGGAGCTGTTTTTT
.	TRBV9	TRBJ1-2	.	CASSVAGGEAYGYTF	TGTGCCAGCAGCGTAGCGGGGGGCGAGGCCTATGGCTACACCTTC
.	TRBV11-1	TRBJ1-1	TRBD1	CASSLDPGQGITEAFF	TGTGCCAGCAGCTTAGACCCGGGACAGGGTATCACTGAAGCTTTCTTT
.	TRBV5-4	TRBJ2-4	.	CASSLGGGTKNIQYF	TGTGCCAGCAGCTTGGGTGGAGGGACCAAAAACATTCAGTACTTC
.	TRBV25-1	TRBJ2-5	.	CASSEWGTGKETQYF	TGTGCCAGCAGTGAATGGGGGACTGGAAAAGAGACCCAGTACTTC
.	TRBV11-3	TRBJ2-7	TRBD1	CASSLQGDSYEQYF	TGTGCCAGCAGCTTACAGGGGGACTCCTACGAGCAGTACTTC
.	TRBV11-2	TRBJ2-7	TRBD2	CASSGGRGYEQYF	TGTGCCAGCAGCGGCGGGAGGGGTTACGAGCAGTACTTC
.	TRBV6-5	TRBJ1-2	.	CASRTSRQFNYGYTF	TGTGCCAGCAGAACCTCTCGACAGTTTAACTATGGCTACACCTTC
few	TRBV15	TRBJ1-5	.	CATSRDKSNQPQHF	TGTGCCACCAGCAGAGATAAAAGCAATCAGCCCCAGCATTTT
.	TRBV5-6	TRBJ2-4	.	CASSDLSGIAKNIQYF	TGTGCCAGCAGCGACCTTAGCGGAATAGCCAAAAACATTCAGTACTTC
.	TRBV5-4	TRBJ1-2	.	CASGRPAGLTNYGYTF	TGTGCCAGCGGCCGGCCCGCAGGCTTAACTAACTATGGCTACACCTTC
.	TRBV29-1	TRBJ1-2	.	CSVEAPGEFYGYTF	TGCAGCGTTGAAGCCCCAGGCGAGTTCTATGGCTACACCTTC